Sequencing of this T cell receptor beta chain was carried out in a study of PD-1 blockade in classical Hodgkin lymphoma. Overall study results and limits: Healthy donors reportedly exceeded newly diagnosed patients in baseline TCR diversity. What drove the repertoire differences, possibly disease activity or prior therapy, has not been defined.

This clone is classed as large (0.1 to 1%). The target antigen is unknown. Libraries were prepared by immunoSEQ multiplex PCR; TCRdb keeps only in-frame clonotypes and omits some of them. The sample contains about 3,200 clones, approximately 80% of which appear only once. Time point in this sample: newly diagnosed, previously untreated cHL patient sample. It was by magnetic negative selection that CD8+ T cells were isolated from thawed PBMCs. For comparison, PBMCs from newly diagnosed, untreated classical Hodgkin lymphoma were used. The CDR3 is 16 residues long. The V gene lost 0 bases and the J gene lost 6 bases, with 16 bases spanning the gap. The germline V gene encodes CDR1 SGHKS and CDR2 YYEKEE (reference sequence).

The source material was CD8+ T cells from blood. The TCR comes from a human donor with classical Hodgkin lymphoma. The chain carries TRBV5-5 and TRBJ1-5; D call uncertain. This chain's CDR3 is CASSLVYSHWGQPQHF. CDR3 nucleotides: TGTGCCAGCAGCTTGGTCTATTCGCATTGGGGTCAGCCCCAGCATTTT.